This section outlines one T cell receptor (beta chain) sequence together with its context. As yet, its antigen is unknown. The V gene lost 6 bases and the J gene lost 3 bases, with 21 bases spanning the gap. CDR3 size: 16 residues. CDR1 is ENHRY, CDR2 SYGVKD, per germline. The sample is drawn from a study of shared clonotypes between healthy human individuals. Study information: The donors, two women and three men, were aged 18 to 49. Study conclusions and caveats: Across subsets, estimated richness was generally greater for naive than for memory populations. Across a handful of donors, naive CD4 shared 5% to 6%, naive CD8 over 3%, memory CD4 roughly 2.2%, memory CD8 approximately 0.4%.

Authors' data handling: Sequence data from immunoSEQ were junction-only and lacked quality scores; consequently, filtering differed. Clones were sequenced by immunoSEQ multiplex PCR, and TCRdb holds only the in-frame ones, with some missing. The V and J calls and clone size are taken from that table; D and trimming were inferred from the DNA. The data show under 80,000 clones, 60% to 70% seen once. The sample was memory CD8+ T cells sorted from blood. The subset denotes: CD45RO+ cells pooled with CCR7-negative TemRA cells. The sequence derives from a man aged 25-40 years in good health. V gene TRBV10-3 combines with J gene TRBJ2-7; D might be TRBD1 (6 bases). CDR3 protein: CAISSPSGTHYYEQYF. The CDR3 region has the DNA TGTGCCATCAGCTCCCCTTCGGGGACACACTACTACGAGCAGTACTTC.